Following are 16 T cell receptor beta chains from one sample sequenced in a study of shared clonotypes between healthy human individuals. Clones were sequenced by immunoSEQ multiplex PCR, and TCRdb holds only the in-frame ones, with some missing. The sample includes over a million clones, roughly 80% seen only once; the top ten take around 1.5%. Sequenced: memory CD4+ T cells sorted from blood. Subset described: CD45RA-negative fraction. Source of these receptors: a man between 18 and 35 years old in good health.

The chain has TRBV4-1 and TRBJ1-2; tentatively, D is TRBD1 (5 bases). The CDR3 sequence is 13 residues long. Germline loops: CDR1 MGHRA, CDR2 YSYEKL. Between the trimmed V and J ends, which lost 0 bases and 8 bases, there was a span of 10 bases. CDR3 nucleotide sequence: TGCGCCAGCAGCCAAGATAGAAGGGGCGGCTACACCTTC. Protein product: CASSQDRRGGYTF.

In regard to this clone: One end of the junction is discordant with germline, which a read error may explain. The gene calls are TRBV7-7 and TRBJ2-2; TRBD1 is a possible D gene (5 bases). The V gene's germline CDR1 is SSHAT and CDR2 FNYEAQ (reference sequence). This CDR3 has 15 residues. This CDR3 is CASSLGVSNTGELFF. The DNA of the CDR3 is TGTGCTAGCAGCTTAGGGGTTTCGAACACCGGGGAGCTGTTTTTT.

For this clone: An end of the junction does not agree with germline; a read error may underlie this. The gene calls are TRBV7-7 and TRBJ2-7, with D possibly matching TRBD2 (6 bases). Per the germline V gene, CDR1 is SSHAT and CDR2 is FNYEAQ (reference sequence). CDR3 size: 18 residues. For the CDR3, the DNA is TGTGCTAGCAGCTTTTCCCTCTTCGGGACTGCGGTCTCATACGAGCAGTACTTC. Its translation is CASSFSLFGTAVSYEQYF.

V gene TRBV5-1 combines with J gene TRBJ2-2; no reliable D call. V lost 5 bases and J 0 bases, leaving 17 bases between the germline ends. CDR1 SGHRS and CDR2 YFSETQ come from the germline V gene. The CDR3 is 17 residues long. CDR3 residues: CASRPGLLDANTGELFF. The CDR3 coding sequence is TGCGCCAGCAGACCGGGCCTACTGGACGCGAACACCGGGGAGCTGTTTTTT.

About this clone: Other DNA variants within this sample encode the same CDR3. This chain links TRBV5-1 with TRBJ1-2; D is ambiguous. Per germline, CDR1 SGHRS and CDR2 YFSETQ. V shed 0 bases and J shed 4 bases, with 10 bases lying between them. The CDR3 runs 14 residues. DNA for the CDR3: TGCGCCAGCAGCTTGGGTCGGGGTGGCTATGGCTACACCTTC. It specifies CASSLGRGGYGYTF.

This rearrangement joins TRBV11-2 to TRBJ1-6; D is uncertain. Germline V gene lookup returns CDR1 SGHAT and CDR2 FQNNGV. This CDR3 is built from 17 residues. V was cut by 1 base and J by 5 bases, with 15 bases left in between. CDR3 in DNA: TGTGCCAGCAGCTTAGTGGGTCATCCTGGGAATAATTCACCCCTCCACTTT. It yields the protein CASSLVGHPGNNSPLHF.

The J gene is TRBJ1-5, the V gene TRBV2; D remains unclear. This CDR3 has 14 residues. V lost 8 bases, J lost 0 bases, and 11 bases lay in between. CDR1 and CDR2 (germline): SNHLY, FYNNEI. CDR3 DNA: TGTGCCAGCTCGGGAGTAAATAGCAATCAGCCCCAGCATTTT. Protein sequence: CASSGVNSNQPQHF.

The V and J genes are TRBV4-3 and TRBJ2-1, with 11 bases that match TRBD1. V lost 4 bases to trimming and J lost 7 bases; unmatched junction nucleotides: 3. This CDR3 spans 14 amino acids. Germline assignment: CDR1 LGHNA and CDR2 YSLEER. The CDR3: CASSPDRGHNEQFF. Here the CDR3 DNA reads TGCGCCAGCAGCCCGGACAGGGGGCATAATGAGCAGTTCTTC.

The chain joins TRBV25-1 to TRBJ1-3; D remains unclear. This CDR3 is 15 amino acids long. Per germline, CDR1 MGHDK and CDR2 SYGVNS. V lost 3 bases and J lost 4, with 13 bases in between. The CDR3 loop reads CASSDDGIAGNTIYF. In nucleotides, the CDR3 is TGTGCCAGCAGTGATGATGGAATCGCCGGAAACACCATATATTTT.

The sample holds a few counts of this clone. The chain joins TRBV7-2 to TRBJ2-5; maybe TRBD2 (5 bases). Germline CDR1 and CDR2: SGHTA and FQGNSA. The V end lost 5 bases, the J end lost 5 bases, and 12 bases lay between the germline ends. CDR3 length equals 13 residues. In nucleotides, the CDR3 is TGTGCCAGCAGCATGGACGGGGAGGAGACCCAGTACTTC. Its protein is CASSMDGEETQYF.

Turning to this clone: Other DNA sequences in this specimen translate into the identical CDR3. The rearrangement links TRBV30 to TRBJ1-3; D gene ambiguous. This CDR3 spans 13 amino acids. Germline V gene sequence: CDR1 GTSNPN, CDR2 SVGIG (reference sequence). Between the trimmed V and J ends, which lost 1 base and 7 bases, there was a span of 11 bases. The CDR3 here is CAWSGQAGNTIYF. CDR3 DNA sequence: TGTGCCTGGAGTGGGCAGGCCGGGAACACCATATATTTT.

This clone was observed a handful of times. V and J are TRBV20-1 and TRBJ2-2; no clear D. Germline V gene sequence: CDR1 DFQATT, CDR2 SNEGSKA (reference sequence). V lost 7 bases, J lost 7 bases, and 7 bases lay in between. CDR3 length: 10 amino acids. In nucleotides, the CDR3 is TGCAGTGGATTTATCGGGGAGCTGTTTTTT. Amino acids: CSGFIGELFF.

J is TRBJ2-7 and V is TRBV6-5; no firm D call. The V end lost 8 bases, the J end lost 0 bases, and 14 bases lay between the germline ends. This CDR3 spans 14 amino acids. Germline CDR1 is MNHEY and CDR2 is SVGAGI. This chain's CDR3 is CASSAGRFSYEQYF. CDR3 sequence (DNA): TGTGCCAGCTCTGCAGGCCGTTTCTCCTACGAGCAGTACTTC.

This clone was seen many times. The rearrangement uses TRBV5-6 and TRBJ2-5; D not resolved. There are 13 residues in the CDR3. The V end was cut by 0 bases, the J end by 7 bases, with 10 bases between. Germline-derived CDR1 and CDR2 are SGHDT and YYEEEE. The CDR3 sequence is CASSLADPLTQYF. In DNA form, the CDR3 reads TGTGCCAGCAGCTTGGCCGACCCCTTGACCCAGTACTTC.

Concerning this clone itself: Other nucleotide sequences from this sample produce the same CDR3. The V and J genes are TRBV6-5 and TRBJ2-3; no firm D call. V was clipped by 8 bases and J by 1 base, with 10 bases between them. The CDR3 is 13 residues long. The germline CDR1 and CDR2 sequences are MNHEY and SVGAGI. The CDR3 loop reads CASREPGTDTQYF. CDR3 in DNA: TGTGCCAGCCGCGAACCGGGCACAGATACGCAGTATTTT.

The genes are TRBV19 and TRBJ2-7; 9 bases fit TRBD1. Trimming removed 5 bases from V and 5 bases from J; junction bases left unmatched: 7. This CDR3 has 14 residues. Germline assignment: CDR1 LNHDA and CDR2 SQIVND (reference sequence). CDR3 DNA sequence: TGTGCCAGTAGTCCCTGGACAGGGGTTGACGAGCAGTACTTC. This gives the protein CASSPWTGVDEQYF.